This T cell receptor (beta chain) was sequenced for a study of T cell repertoires in cytomegalovirus infection. Study details: Both CMV infection and a matching HLA type were indicated by public TCR beta signatures. The study, taken as a whole, reports: In two of eight donors, the top clonotype was HLA-C-restricted CMV-specific.

The germline V and J ends were trimmed by 2 bases and 2 bases, with 6 bases remaining between them. Germline CDR1 reads MNHEY; CDR2 reads SVGEGT. This CDR3 is built from 13 residues. TCRdb itself ran the reads through MiXCR, one entry per CDR3 protein. The sample contains around 210,000 distinct CDR3 sequences, 6% to 8% of which appear only once. This clonotype showed up many times. What it binds is not known. Sequencing was performed on PBMCs. The sequence came from a human donor in good health (CMV status not recorded). Some clones in this sample may be carry-over from other donors' samples. The chain recombines TRBV6-2 or TRBV6-3 with TRBJ2-5, with D uncertain. The CDR3 coding sequence is TGTGCCAGCAGTTACCTTCGACAAGAGACCCAGTACTTC. Residues: CASSYLRQETQYF.